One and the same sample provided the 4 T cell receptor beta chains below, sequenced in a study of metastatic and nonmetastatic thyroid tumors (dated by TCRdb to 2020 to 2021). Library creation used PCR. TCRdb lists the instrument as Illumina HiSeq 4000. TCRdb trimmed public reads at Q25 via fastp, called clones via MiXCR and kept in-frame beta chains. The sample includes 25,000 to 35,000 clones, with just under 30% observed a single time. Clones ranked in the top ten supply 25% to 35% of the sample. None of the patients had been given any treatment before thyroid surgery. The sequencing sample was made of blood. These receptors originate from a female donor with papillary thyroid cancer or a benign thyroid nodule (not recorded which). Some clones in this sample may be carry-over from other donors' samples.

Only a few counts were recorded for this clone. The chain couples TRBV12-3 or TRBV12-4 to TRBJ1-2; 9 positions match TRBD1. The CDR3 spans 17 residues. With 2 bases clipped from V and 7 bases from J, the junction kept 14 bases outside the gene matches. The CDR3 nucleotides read TGTGCCAGCAGTTTAAATGAGGCGGGACAGGGAGAGGGTGGCTACACCTTC. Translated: CASSLNEAGQGEGGYTF.

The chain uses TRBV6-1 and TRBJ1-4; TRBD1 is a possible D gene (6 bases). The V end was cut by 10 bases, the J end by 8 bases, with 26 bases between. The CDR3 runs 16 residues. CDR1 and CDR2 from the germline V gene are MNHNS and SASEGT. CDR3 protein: CATSVIPGQDVEKLFF. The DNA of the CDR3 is TGTGCCACCTCAGTGATACCGGGACAAGACGTAGAAAAACTGTTTTTT.

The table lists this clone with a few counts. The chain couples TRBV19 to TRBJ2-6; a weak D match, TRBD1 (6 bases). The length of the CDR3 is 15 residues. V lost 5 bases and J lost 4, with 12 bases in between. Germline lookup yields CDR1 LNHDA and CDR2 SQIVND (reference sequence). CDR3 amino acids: CASSVTGSGANVLTF. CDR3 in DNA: TGTGCCAGTAGTGTTACAGGGTCCGGGGCCAACGTCCTGACTTTC.

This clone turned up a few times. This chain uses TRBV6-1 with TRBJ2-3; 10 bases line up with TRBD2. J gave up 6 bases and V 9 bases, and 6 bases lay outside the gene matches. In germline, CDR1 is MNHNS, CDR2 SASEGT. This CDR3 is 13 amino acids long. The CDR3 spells CASRTSGTDTQYF. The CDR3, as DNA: TGTGCCAGTCGTACTAGCGGGACCGATACGCAGTATTTT.